The clone carrying this T cell receptor (beta chain) was found once. Its target is unknown. At one end the junction does not follow the germline gene, possibly because of a read error. A J-beta primer mix and a sample-barcoded 5' primer were used in a second PCR of roughly 6 to 11 cycles. TCRdb called the 5' RACE reads again in MiXCR, with one record for every CDR3 protein. Here the sample spans 600,000 to 1,000,000 distinct CDR3 sequences, 55% to 75% being singletons. The germline CDR1 and CDR2 sequences are SSHAT and FNYEAQ (reference sequence). The CDR3 length is 14 residues. This entry is derived from a study of blood T cells in healthy people across ages. Study conclusions and caveats: Researchers deemed the diversity estimates from one million T cells underestimates.

This clonotype was sampled from a man aged 25-45 years in good health. This chain connects TRBV7-7 to TRBJ2-5; D is unresolved. Sequencing was done on a sample of blood. CDR3 region: CASSLIPAQETQYF. DNA for the CDR3: TGTGCTAGCAGCTTGATCCCCGCGCAAGAGACCCAGTACTTC. Complete variable domain (other parts from reference TRBV7-7 and TRBJ2-5): GAGVSQSPRYKVTKRGQDVTLRCDPISSHATLYWYQQALGQGPEFLTYFNYEAQPDKSGLPSDRFSAERPEGSISTLTIQRTEQRDSAMYRCASSLIPAQETQYFGPGTRLLVL.